This TCR beta chain was captured in a study of blood T cell repertoires in COVID-19. Here immunoSEQ multiplex PCR was the method, and the copy in TCRdb shows in-frame clones only, minus some. The data hold about 61,000 clones, with 87% observed a single time. There are 12 residues in the CDR3. Trimming removed 4 bases at V and 8 bases at J, with 14 bases between. Germline lookup yields CDR1 GTSNPN and CDR2 SVGIG (reference sequence). The sequence was collected from a man in his sixties with acute or convalescent COVID-19. The sample comprised peripheral blood. The gene calls are TRBV30 and TRBJ1-2; TRBD1 might be the D (5 bases). The CDR3 region has the DNA TGTGCCTGGACCGGGGCGGGGCGAGGCTACACCTTC. Protein product: CAWTGAGRGYTF.